Detailed here is one T cell receptor beta chain. The CDR3 extends over 15 amino acids. Germline V gene sequence: CDR1 SGHDT, CDR2 YYEEEE. The ends were cut back, 2 bases at V and 0 bases at J, with 6 bases in the middle. The sample comes from a study of beta chain features in type 1 diabetes. Study summary: Cells sorted and examined across all samples totaled 107,917,701.

Expressed TCRB transcripts were sequenced, since all the RNA that had been isolated was reverse transcribed. Sequencing was performed with immunoSEQ multiplex PCR; in TCRdb, only in-frame clones are kept and a portion is missing. The table shows 300,000 to 350,000 clones, with around 7.6% occurring only once. The chain couples TRBV5-6 to TRBJ2-6; D not resolved. The sample comprised central memory CD4+ T cells from blood. The clonotype comes from a woman aged 18-29 years in good health. DNA of the CDR3: TGTGCCAGCAGCTTCCGACACTCTGGGGCCAACGTCCTGACTTTC. This gives the protein CASSFRHSGANVLTF.